Presented here are 5 T cell receptor beta chains from one specimen sequenced in a study of neurological immune-mediated disorders (dated 2019 in TCRdb). Libraries came from 5' RACE. Reads for this sample came from an Illumina HiSeq 2500. TCRdb trimmed public reads at Q25 via fastp, called clones via MiXCR and kept in-frame beta chains. Rows with one shared CDR3 protein collapse into an entry with the most common genes and DNA. Within this sample are some 57,000 distinct CDR3 sequences, with 3% to 4% of them counted one time only. The ten largest account for approximately 7.1% of the sample. Source material: PBMCs. Every receptor here comes from a woman aged 55-70 years with multiple sclerosis.

This clonotype has ten or more counts. This sequence joins TRBV3-1 and TRBJ2-2, with TRBD2 matching 7 bases. The CDR3 extends over 15 amino acids. The V and J ends lost 1 base and 4 bases, in that order; junction bases with no gene match: 3. The V gene's germline CDR1 is LGHDT and CDR2 YNNKEL (reference sequence). CDR3 coding DNA: TGTGCCAGCAGCCAAGCTCTAGCGGTCACCGGGGAGCTGTTTTTT. Amino acids: CASSQALAVTGELFF.

This clonotype came up many times. The V gene is TRBV6-5, the J gene TRBJ2-5; 7 bases fit TRBD1. With V trimmed by 4 bases and J by 5 bases, 7 bases remained unmatched. The germline V gene has CDR1 MNHEY and CDR2 SVGAGI. The CDR3 covers 14 residues. The CDR3 spells CASSLTPGQETQYF. CDR3 coding DNA: TGTGCCAGCAGTTTGACTCCGGGACAGGAGACCCAGTACTTC.

This clonotype was detected many times. This CDR3 reads CSAFSFIAGPSYEQYF. CDR3 bases: TGCAGTGCTTTTTCTTTTATAGCAGGGCCCTCCTACGAGCAGTACTTC. The V gene is TRBV20-1, the J gene TRBJ2-7; possibly TRBD1 for D (5 bases). This CDR3 region has 16 residues. V gave up 5 bases and J gave up 0 bases, with 20 bases separating them. Germline lookup yields CDR1 DFQATT and CDR2 SNEGSKA (reference sequence).

This clonotype has ten or more counts. This chain connects TRBV15 to TRBJ2-7, with D possibly TRBD2 on 5 matching bases. CDR3 size: 15 residues. V lost 5 bases and J lost 4, with 18 bases in between. Germline CDR1 is LNHNV and CDR2 is YYDKDF (reference sequence). Written as DNA, the CDR3 is TGTGCCACCAGCCCCGGCGACCGGACTCTTTACGAGCAGTACTTC. Translating it yields CATSPGDRTLYEQYF.

This clonotype was counted at least ten times. This chain uses TRBV7-9 with TRBJ1-6; D remains unclear. Germline CDR1 is SEHNR and CDR2 is FQNEAQ (reference sequence). The V end lost 1 base, the J end lost 9 bases, and 10 bases lay between the germline ends. The CDR3 is 14 residues long. The CDR3 spells CASSLVDSGSPLHF. The CDR3 coding sequence is TGTGCCAGCAGCTTAGTGGATTCGGGTTCACCCCTCCACTTT.